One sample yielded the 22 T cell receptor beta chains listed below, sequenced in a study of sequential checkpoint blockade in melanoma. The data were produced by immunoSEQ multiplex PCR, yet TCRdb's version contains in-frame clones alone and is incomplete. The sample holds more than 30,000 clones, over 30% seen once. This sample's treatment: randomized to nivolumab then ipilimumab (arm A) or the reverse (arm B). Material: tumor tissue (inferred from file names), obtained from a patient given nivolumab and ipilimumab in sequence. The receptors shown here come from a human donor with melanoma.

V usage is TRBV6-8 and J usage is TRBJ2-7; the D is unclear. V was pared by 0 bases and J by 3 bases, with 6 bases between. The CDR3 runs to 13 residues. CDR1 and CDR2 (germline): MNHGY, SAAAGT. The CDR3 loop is CASSYSGSYEQYF. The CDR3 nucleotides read TGTGCCAGCAGTTACTCGGGCAGCTACGAGCAGTACTTC.

CDR3 sequence reads: CASTKTGGGLNSYEQYF. In nucleotides, the CDR3 is TGTGCCAGTACCAAGACAGGGGGCGGACTGAATTCCTACGAGCAGTACTTC. The rearrangement links TRBV19 to TRBJ2-7, with TRBD1 identical over 10 bases. V gave up 7 bases and J gave up 1 base; unmatched junction bases: 13. The germline gives CDR1 LNHDA, CDR2 SQIVND (reference sequence). CDR3 length equals 17 residues.

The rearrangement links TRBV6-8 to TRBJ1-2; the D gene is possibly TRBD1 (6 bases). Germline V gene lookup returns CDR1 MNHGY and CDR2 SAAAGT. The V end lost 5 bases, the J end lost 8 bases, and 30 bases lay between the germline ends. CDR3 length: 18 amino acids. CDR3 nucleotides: TGTGCCAGCAGTCGGGCGAAGGGACAAGTTTCGTTTGTTTTGGGCTACACCTTC. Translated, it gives CASSRAKGQVSFVLGYTF.

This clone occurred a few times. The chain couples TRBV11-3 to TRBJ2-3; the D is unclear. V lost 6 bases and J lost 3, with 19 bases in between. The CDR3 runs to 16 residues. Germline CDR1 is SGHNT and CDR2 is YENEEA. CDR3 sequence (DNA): TGTGCCAGCAGTCCTCCAGACCTGCCCCTGACAGATACGCAGTATTTT. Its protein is CASSPPDLPLTDTQYF.

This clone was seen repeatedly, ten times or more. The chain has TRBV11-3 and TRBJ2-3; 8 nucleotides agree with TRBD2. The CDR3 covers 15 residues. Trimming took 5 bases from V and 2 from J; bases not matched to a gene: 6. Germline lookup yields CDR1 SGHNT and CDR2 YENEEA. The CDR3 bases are TGTGCCAGCAGCGGGACGGGGGGGATCACAGATACGCAGTATTTT. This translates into CASSGTGGITDTQYF.

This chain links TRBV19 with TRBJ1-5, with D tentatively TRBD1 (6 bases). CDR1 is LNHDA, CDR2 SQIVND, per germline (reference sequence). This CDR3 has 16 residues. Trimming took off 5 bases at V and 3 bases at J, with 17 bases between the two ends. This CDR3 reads CASSLTGFMDNQPQHF. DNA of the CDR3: TGTGCCAGTAGTTTAACAGGGTTTATGGACAATCAGCCCCAGCATTTT.

The CDR3: CASSADRNQPQHF. The CDR3 nucleotides are TGTGCCAGCAGCGCGGACAGAAATCAGCCCCAGCATTTT. The chain carries TRBV7-1 and TRBJ1-5, with D perhaps matching TRBD1 (6 bases). TRBV7-1 is annotated as an ORF whose role is uncertain. V lost 5 bases to trimming and J lost 4 bases, with 9 bases between them. CDR3 size: 13 residues.

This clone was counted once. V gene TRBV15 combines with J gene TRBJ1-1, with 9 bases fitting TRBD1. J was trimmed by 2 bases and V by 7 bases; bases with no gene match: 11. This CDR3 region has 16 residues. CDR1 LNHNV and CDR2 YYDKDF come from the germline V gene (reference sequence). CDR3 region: CATTKRGGQGNTEAFF. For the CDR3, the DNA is TGTGCCACCACTAAAAGGGGGGGACAGGGCAACACTGAAGCTTTCTTT.

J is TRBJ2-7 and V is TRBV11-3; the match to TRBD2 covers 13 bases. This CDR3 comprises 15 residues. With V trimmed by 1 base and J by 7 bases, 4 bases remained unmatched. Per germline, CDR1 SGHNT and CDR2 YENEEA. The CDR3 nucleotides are TGTGCCAGCAGCTTAGGGACTAGCGGGAGAGATGAGCAGTACTTC. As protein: CASSLGTSGRDEQYF. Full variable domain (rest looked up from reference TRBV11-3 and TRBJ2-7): EAGVVQSPRYKIIEKKQPVAFWCNPISGHNTLYWYLQNLGQGPELLIRYENEEAVDDSQLPKDRFSAERLKGVDSTLKIQPAELGDSAVYLCASSLGTSGRDEQYFGPGTRLTVT.

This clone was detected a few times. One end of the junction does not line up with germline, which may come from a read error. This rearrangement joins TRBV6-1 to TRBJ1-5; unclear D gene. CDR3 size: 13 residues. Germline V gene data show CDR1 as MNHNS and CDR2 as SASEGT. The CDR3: CAISEGLLEPQHF. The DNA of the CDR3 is TGTGCCATCAGTGAAGGCCTTCTAGAGCCCCAGCATTTT.

The CDR3 region is CASSFGTSGFPGAQETQYF. CDR3 DNA sequence: TGTGCCAGCAGCTTCGGAACTAGCGGTTTTCCAGGGGCCCAAGAGACCCAGTACTTC. This chain uses TRBV7-1 with TRBJ2-5, with TRBD2 identical over 8 bases. TRBV7-1 qualifies as an ORF whose function is uncertain. This CDR3 comprises 19 residues. With 4 bases clipped from V and 1 base from J, the junction kept 17 bases outside the gene matches.

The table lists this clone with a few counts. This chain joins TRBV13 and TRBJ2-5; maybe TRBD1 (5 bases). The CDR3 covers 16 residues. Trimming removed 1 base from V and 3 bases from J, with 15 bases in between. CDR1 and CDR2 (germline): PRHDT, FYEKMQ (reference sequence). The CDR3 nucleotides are TGTGCCAGCAGCTTAGAAGGGGTGGGTTCAAAAGAGACCCAGTACTTC. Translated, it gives CASSLEGVGSKETQYF.

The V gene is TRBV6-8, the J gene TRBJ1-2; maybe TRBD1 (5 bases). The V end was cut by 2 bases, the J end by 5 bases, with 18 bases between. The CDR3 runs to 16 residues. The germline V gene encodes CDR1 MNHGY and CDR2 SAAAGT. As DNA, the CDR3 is TGTGCCAGCAGTTACGGAGCAGGCACCGGGGGTTATGGCTACACCTTC. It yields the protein CASSYGAGTGGYGYTF.

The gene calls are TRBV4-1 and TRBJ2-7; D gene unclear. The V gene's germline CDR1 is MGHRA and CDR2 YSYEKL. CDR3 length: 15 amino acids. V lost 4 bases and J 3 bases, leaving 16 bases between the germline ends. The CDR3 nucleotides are TGCGCCAGCAGCCTGTTTTCCCCCGGAATCTACGAGCAGTACTTC. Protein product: CASSLFSPGIYEQYF.

Here the CDR3 DNA reads TGTGCCAGTAGAAAGGGGCGACACGAGCAGTACTTC. This sequence encodes CASRKGRHEQYF. The chain recombines TRBV28 with TRBJ2-7, with a weak D call TRBD1 (5 bases). Per germline, CDR1 MDHEN and CDR2 SYDVKM. CDR3 length: 12 amino acids. The germline V and J ends were trimmed by 9 bases and 5 bases, with 14 bases remaining between them. The whole variable domain, filled in from reference TRBV28 and TRBJ2-7, reads DVKVTQSSRYLVKRTGEKVFLECVQDMDHENMFWYRQDPGLGLRLIYFSYDVKMKEKGDIPEGYSVSREKKERFSLILESASTNQTSMYLCASRKGRHEQYFGPGTRLTVT.

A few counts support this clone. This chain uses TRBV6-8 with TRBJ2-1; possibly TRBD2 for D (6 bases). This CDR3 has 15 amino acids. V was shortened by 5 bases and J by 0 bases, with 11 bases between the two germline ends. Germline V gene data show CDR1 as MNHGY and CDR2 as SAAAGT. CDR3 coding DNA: TGTGCCAGCAGTGCGGGGTTAAGCTCCTACAATGAGCAGTTCTTC. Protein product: CASSAGLSSYNEQFF.

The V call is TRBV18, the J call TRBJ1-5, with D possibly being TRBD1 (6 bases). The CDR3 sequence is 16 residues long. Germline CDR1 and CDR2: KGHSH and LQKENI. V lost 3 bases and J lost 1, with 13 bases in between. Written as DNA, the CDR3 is TGTGCCAGCTCACCTCGTGCAGGGGTCAGCAATCAGCCCCAGCATTTT. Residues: CASSPRAGVSNQPQHF.

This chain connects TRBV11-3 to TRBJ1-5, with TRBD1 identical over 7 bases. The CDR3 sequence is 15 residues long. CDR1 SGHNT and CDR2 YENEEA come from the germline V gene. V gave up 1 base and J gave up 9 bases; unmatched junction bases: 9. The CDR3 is CASSLGQGFFRPQHF. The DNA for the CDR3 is TGTGCCAGCAGCTTAGGACAGGGATTTTTTCGGCCCCAGCATTTT.

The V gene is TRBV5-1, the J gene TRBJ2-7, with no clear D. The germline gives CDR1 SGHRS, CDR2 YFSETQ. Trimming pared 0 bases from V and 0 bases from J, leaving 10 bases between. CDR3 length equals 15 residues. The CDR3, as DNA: TGCGCCAGCAGCTTGGCCGGCCGTCGCTCCTACGAGCAGTACTTC. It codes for CASSLAGRRSYEQYF.

The CDR3 coding sequence is TGTGCCATCAGTGAGTCTGAGGACAGGGGAGGACACAGCGATACGCAGTATTTT. It yields the protein CAISESEDRGGHSDTQYF. This chain connects TRBV10-3 to TRBJ2-3, with 9 bases lining up with TRBD1. The CDR3 sequence is 18 residues long. V trimming: 0 bases; J trimming: 6 bases; junction bases outside the gene matches: 13. CDR1 ENHRY and CDR2 SYGVKD come from the germline V gene.

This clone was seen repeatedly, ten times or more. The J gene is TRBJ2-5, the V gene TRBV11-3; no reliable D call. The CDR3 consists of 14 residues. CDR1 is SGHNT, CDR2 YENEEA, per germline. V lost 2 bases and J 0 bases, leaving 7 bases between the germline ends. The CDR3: CASSLNGDQETQYF. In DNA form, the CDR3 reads TGTGCCAGCAGCTTAAATGGGGACCAAGAGACCCAGTACTTC.

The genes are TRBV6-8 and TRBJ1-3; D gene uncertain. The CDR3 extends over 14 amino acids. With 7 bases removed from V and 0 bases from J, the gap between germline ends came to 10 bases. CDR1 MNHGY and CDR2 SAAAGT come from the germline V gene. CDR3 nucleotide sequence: TGTGCCAGCAATGGAGGAGTCTCTGGAAACACCATATATTTT. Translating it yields CASNGGVSGNTIYF.